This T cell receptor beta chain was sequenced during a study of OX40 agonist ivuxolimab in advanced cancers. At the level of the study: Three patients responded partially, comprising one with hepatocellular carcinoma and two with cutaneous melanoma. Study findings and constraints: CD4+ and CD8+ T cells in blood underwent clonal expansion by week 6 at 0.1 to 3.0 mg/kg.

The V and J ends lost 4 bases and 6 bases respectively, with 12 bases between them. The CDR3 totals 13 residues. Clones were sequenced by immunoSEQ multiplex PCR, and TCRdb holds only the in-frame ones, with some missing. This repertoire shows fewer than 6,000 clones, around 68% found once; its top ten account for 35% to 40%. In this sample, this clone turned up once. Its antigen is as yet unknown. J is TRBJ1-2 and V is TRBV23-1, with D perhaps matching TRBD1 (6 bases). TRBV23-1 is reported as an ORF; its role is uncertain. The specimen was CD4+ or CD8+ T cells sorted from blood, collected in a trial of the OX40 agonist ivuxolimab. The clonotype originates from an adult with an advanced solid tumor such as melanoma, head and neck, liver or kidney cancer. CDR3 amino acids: CASSRLQGHGYTF. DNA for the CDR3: TGCGCCAGCAGTCGCTTACAGGGTCATGGCTACACCTTC.